This T cell receptor (beta chain) was documented in a study of T cell responses to AZD1222 COVID-19 vaccine. Study at large: Investigators merged groups given second doses at roughly 4 or roughly 12 weeks.

The CDR3 consists of 19 residues. V lost 0 bases, J lost 0 bases, and 20 bases lay in between. Germline CDR1 reads MNHNS; CDR2 reads SASEGT. The study, taken as a whole, reports: Only after the peak T cell response were repertoires sampled. Reportedly, close to half of spike-specific TCRs are directed against unmutated variant regions. Clonal diversity was possibly underestimated, and white British individuals and females predominated among donors.

Profiling relied on immunoSEQ multiplex PCR, and the TCRdb table lists in-frame clones only, not all of them. The sample includes about 130,000 clones, 84% of them seen just once. Details on this clone: The antigen is unknown.

The chain carries TRBV6-1 and TRBJ1-1; D might be TRBD1 (5 bases). The starting material was peripheral blood, obtained on day 0 of AZD1222 vaccination. The clonotype originates from an adult in good health. CDR3 in amino acids: CASSEAFTARWGMNTEAFF. In nucleotides, the CDR3 is TGTGCCAGCAGTGAAGCGTTCACAGCCCGATGGGGGATGAACACTGAAGCTTTCTTT.